This entry features one T cell receptor beta chain sequence. Its antigen remains unknown. Amplification targeted TCR beta CDR3 regions from RNA transcripts. When the TCR CDR3 underwent first-round RT-PCR, the HTBI primer set was used. A single record per CDR3 protein comes from TCRdb applying MiXCR to the multiplex PCR reads. The table lists roughly 500,000 distinct CDR3 sequences, 22% of them singletons. V was shortened by 5 bases and J by 1 base, with 9 bases between the two germline ends. This CDR3 comprises 14 residues. CDR1 is SGHAT and CDR2 is FQNNGV in the germline V gene. Ophthalmopathy in the patients scored at least 3 on Clinical Activity Score and at least 4 on NOSPECS grade, lasting under 3 months. The source of the sample is a study of T cells in Graves' hyperthyroidism and ophthalmopathy. Study-level background: Blood was drawn when the patient was first diagnosed and still untreated.

The study's findings and limits: Blood shared most expanded thyroid clonotypes above 0.001. Stable hyperthyroidism and ophthalmopathy were separated using 13 V-J signatures.

Sample: blood. This chain joins TRBV11-2 and TRBJ2-1; D remains ambiguous. The clonotype was recovered from a woman in her 70s with Graves' ophthalmopathy. Here the CDR3 DNA reads TGTGCCAGCAGCACCCCAATTTCCTACAATGAGCAGTTCTTC. It yields the protein CASSTPISYNEQFF.